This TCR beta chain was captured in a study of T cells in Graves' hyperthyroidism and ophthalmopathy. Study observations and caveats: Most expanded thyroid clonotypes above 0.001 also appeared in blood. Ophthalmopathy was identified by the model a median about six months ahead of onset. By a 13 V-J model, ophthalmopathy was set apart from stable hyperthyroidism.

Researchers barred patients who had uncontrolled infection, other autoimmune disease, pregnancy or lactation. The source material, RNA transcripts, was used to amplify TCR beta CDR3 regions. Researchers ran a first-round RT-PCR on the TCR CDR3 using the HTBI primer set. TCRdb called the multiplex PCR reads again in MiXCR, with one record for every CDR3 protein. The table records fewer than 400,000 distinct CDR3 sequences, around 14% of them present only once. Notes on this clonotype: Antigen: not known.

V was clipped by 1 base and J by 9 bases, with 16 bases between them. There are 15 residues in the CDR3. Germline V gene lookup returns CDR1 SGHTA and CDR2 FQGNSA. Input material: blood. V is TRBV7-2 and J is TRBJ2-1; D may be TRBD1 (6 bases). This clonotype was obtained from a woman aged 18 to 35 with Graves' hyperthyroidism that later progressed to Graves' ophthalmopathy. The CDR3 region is CASSLEGQGLLEQFF. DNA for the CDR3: TGTGCCAGCAGCTTAGAGGGCCAGGGGCTTCTTGAGCAGTTCTTC.